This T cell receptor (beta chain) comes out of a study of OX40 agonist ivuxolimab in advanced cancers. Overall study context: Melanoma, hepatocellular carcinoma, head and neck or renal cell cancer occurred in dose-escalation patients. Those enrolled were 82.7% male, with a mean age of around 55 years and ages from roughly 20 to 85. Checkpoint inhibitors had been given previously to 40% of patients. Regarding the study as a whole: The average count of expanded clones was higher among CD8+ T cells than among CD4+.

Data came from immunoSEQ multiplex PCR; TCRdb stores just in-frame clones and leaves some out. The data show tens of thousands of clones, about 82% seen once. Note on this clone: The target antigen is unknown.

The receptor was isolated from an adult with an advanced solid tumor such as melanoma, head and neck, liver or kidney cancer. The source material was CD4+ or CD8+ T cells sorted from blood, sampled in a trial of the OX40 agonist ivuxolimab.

The CDR3 nucleotides read TGTGCCAGTAGTAGTCCACCTACAGGGCTGAATCAGCCCCAGCATTTT. Its protein is CASSSPPTGLNQPQHF. This chain joins TRBV19 and TRBJ1-5; D perhaps matches TRBD1 (6 bases). CDR3 length equals 16 residues. Germline-derived CDR1 and CDR2 are LNHDA and SQIVND (reference sequence). With 4 bases removed from V and 4 bases from J, the gap between germline ends came to 17 bases.